The 3 T cell receptor beta chains listed next were all sequenced from one sample in a study of shared clonotypes between healthy human individuals. Measured with immunoSEQ multiplex PCR; TCRdb has only the in-frame clones, and not every one. The sample records some 2,500,000 clones, roughly 93% being singletons. The sequenced sample was naive CD4+ T cells from PBMCs. Stated subset: CD45RA+ positively selected. Receptors were obtained from a man between 18 and 35 years old in good health. Some clones in this sample may be carry-over from other donors' samples.

This clone was detected only once. This rearrangement joins TRBV5-1 to TRBJ2-5; D is perhaps TRBD2 (5 bases). Trimming stripped 4 bases from V and 5 bases from J, with 15 bases between. The CDR3 length is 14 residues. The V gene's germline CDR1 is SGHRS and CDR2 YFSETQ. The CDR3 DNA is TGCGCCAGCAGCCGGGATGTTCCTCGGGAGACCCAGTACTTC. Its protein product is CASSRDVPRETQYF.

The gene calls are TRBV5-4 and TRBJ2-7; 7 bases line up with TRBD2. The J segment lost 6 bases and the V segment lost 4 bases, leaving 10 bases of the junction unmatched. Germline V lookup: CDR1 SGHNT, CDR2 YYREEE (reference sequence). This CDR3 spans 14 amino acids. The CDR3 DNA reads TGTGCCAGCAGCCAAGGACTAGTTGGTGGCGAGCAGTACTTC. The encoded protein is CASSQGLVGGEQYF.

This rearrangement joins TRBV11-2 to TRBJ1-1; D call uncertain. V dropped 2 bases and J dropped 1 base, with 11 bases sitting between them. Germline CDR1 is SGHAT and CDR2 is FQNNGV. This CDR3 is built from 15 residues. The CDR3 bases are TGTGCCAGCAGCTTAAAGTCTCATGGGAACACTGAAGCTTTCTTT. Translating it yields CASSLKSHGNTEAFF.